This TCR beta chain emerged from a study of shared T cell receptors in the human thymus. Only in-frame clones appear in the TCRdb table, and some are missing; sequencing was by immunoSEQ multiplex PCR. Altogether hundreds of thousands of clones are present, approximately 89% being singletons, with the ten largest covering approximately 0.0097%. Trimming stripped 2 bases from V and 3 bases from J, with 7 bases between. This CDR3 spans 14 amino acids. In germline, CDR1 is MNHEY, CDR2 SVGAGI. This clone was found a few times. These same records also appear under a second study, on human thymus T cells. From that paper: Thymus tissue was removed during corrective cardiac surgery. Usage of V and J genes appeared biased in thymic and blood repertoires. Overlap was high between thymic repertoires from unrelated individuals, as reported in related research.

The sample consisted of thymocytes. V usage is TRBV6-5 and J usage is TRBJ1-4; D call uncertain. This sequence was found in a boy under two years old with a congenital heart defect. CDR3 DNA: TGTGCCAGCAGTTACAGCGAGGCTAATGAAAAACTGTTTTTT. Residues: CASSYSEANEKLFF.